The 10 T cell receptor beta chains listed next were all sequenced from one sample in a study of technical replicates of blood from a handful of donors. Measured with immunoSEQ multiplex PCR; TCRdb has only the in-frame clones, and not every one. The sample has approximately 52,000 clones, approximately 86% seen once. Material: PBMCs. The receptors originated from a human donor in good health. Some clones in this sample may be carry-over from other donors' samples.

The CDR3 coding sequence is TGCAGCGTTAGGGGCAGGGACTATGGCTACACCTTC. Its translation is CSVRGRDYGYTF. This chain links TRBV29-1 with TRBJ1-2; tentative D call: TRBD1 (5 bases). The V gene lost 5 bases and the J gene lost 3 bases, with 10 bases spanning the gap. Germline-derived CDR1 and CDR2 are SQVTM and ANQGSEA. This CDR3 region has 12 residues.

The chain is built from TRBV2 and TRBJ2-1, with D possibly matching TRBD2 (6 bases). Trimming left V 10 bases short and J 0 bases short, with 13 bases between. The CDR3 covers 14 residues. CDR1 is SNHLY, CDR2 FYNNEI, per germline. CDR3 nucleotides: TGTGCCACAACGGGACTCAGCTCCTACAATGAGCAGTTCTTC. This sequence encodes CATTGLSSYNEQFF.

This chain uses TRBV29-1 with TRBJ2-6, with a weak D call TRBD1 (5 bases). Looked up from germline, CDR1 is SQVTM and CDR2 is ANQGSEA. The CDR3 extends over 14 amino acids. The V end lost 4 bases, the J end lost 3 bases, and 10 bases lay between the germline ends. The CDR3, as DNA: TGCAGCGTTGGACAGTCAGGTGGGGCCAACGTCCTGACTTTC. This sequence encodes CSVGQSGGANVLTF.

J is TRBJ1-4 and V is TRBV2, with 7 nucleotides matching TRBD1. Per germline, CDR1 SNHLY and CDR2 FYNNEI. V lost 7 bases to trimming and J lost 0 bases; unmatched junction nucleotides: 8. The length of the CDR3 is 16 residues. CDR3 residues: CASTRDRFATNEKLFF. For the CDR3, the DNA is TGTGCCAGCACTAGGGACAGATTTGCAACTAATGAAAAACTGTTTTTT.

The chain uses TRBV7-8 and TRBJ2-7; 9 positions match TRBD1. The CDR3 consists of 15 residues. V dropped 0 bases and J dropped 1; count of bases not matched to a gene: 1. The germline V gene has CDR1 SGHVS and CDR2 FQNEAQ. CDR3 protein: CASSLAGQGSYEQYF. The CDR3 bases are TGTGCCAGCAGCTTAGCGGGACAGGGTTCCTACGAGCAGTACTTC.

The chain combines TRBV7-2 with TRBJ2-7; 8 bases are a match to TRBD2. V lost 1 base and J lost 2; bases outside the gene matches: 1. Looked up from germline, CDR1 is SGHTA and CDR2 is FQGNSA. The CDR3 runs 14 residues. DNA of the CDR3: TGTGCCAGCAGCTTAGGAGCGGGGGCCTACGAGCAGTACTTC. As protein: CASSLGAGAYEQYF.

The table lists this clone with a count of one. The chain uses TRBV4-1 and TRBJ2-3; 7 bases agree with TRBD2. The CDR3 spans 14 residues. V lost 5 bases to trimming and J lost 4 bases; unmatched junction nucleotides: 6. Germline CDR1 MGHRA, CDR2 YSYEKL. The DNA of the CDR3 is TGCGCCAGCAGCGGACTTAGCGGGCCAGATACGCAGTATTTT. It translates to CASSGLSGPDTQYF.

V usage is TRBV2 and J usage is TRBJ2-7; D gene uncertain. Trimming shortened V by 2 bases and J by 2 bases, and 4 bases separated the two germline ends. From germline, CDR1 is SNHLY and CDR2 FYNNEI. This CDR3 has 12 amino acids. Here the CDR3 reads CASSERAYEQYF. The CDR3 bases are TGTGCCAGCAGTGAAAGAGCCTACGAGCAGTACTTC.

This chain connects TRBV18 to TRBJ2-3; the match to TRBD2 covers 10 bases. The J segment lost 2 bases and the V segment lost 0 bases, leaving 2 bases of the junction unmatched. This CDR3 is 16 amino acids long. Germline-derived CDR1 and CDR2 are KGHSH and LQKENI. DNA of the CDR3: TGTGCCAGCTCACCACCACTAGCGGGATCCACAGATACGCAGTATTTT. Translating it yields CASSPPLAGSTDTQYF.

CDR3: CASSVGLGGPQETQYF. The CDR3 bases are TGTGCCAGCAGCGTAGGTCTGGGGGGGCCTCAAGAGACCCAGTACTTC. The gene calls are TRBV9 and TRBJ2-5, with D maybe TRBD2 (7 bases). The germline gives CDR1 SGDLS, CDR2 YYNGEE. The CDR3 runs to 16 residues. V was clipped by 0 bases and J by 2 bases, with 14 bases between them. The variable domain in full, with the rest retrieved from reference TRBV9 and TRBJ2-5, is DSGVTQTPKHLITATGQRVTLRCSPRSGDLSVYWYQQSLDQGLQFLIQYYNGEERAKGNILERFSAQQFPDLHSELNLSSLELGDSALYFCASSVGLGGPQETQYFGPGTRLLVL.